This TCR beta chain comes out of a study of radiation and T cells in renal cell carcinoma. Overall study results and limits: Pretreatment tumor biopsies were lacking, so baseline clonotypes are unknown. In blood, top tumor clones expanded by 2 weeks, shrinking by 4.

The time point was: blood 4 weeks post-SBRT, at nephrectomy. The treatment is: 15 Gy SBRT to primary tumor, nephrectomy 4 weeks later. Nephrectomy followed 15 Gy stereotactic body radiation by 4 weeks. The table lists this clone with a few counts. Its antigen is still unknown. TCRdb's copy holds only in-frame clones and misses some; the assay was immunoSEQ multiplex PCR. The sample lists roughly 170,000 clones, roughly nine tenths occurring once. The CDR3 consists of 12 residues. Germline V gene sequence: CDR1 SQVTM, CDR2 ANQGSEA. Trimming left V 7 bases short and J 1 base short, with 10 bases between. V is TRBV29-1 and J is TRBJ1-1, with no clear D. The sequence derives from a woman in her 50s with renal cell carcinoma. The source material was blood, sampled from a patient whose treatment included radiotherapy and nephrectomy. Here the CDR3 DNA reads TGCAGCGCTCGAAACAAGAACACTGAAGCTTTCTTT. It translates to CSARNKNTEAFF. The variable domain in full, completed from reference TRBV29-1 and TRBJ1-1, reads SAVISQKPSRDICQRGTSLTIQCQVDSQVTMMFWYRQQPGQSLTLIATANQGSEATYESGFVIDKFPISRPNLTFSTLTVSNMSPEDSSIYLCSARNKNTEAFFGQGTRLTVV.